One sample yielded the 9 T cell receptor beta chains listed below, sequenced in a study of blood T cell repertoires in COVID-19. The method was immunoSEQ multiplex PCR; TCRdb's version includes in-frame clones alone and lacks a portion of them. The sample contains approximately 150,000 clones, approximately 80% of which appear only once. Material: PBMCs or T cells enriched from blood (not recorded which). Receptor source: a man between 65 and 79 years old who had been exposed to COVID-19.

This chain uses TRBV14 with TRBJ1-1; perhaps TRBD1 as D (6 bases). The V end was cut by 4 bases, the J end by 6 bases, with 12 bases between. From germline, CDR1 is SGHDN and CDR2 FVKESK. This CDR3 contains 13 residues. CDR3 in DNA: TGTGCCAGCAGCCCAACAACAGGGCCTGAAGCTTTCTTT. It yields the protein CASSPTTGPEAFF.

This chain's CDR3 is CASSLVEARSPLHF. CDR3 DNA sequence: TGTGCCAGCAGTTTGGTGGAAGCGAGGTCACCCCTCCACTTT. This chain joins TRBV28 and TRBJ1-6; D is unresolved. Germline V gene data show CDR1 as MDHEN and CDR2 as SYDVKM. The CDR3 has 14 residues. Trimming shortened V by 3 bases and J by 10 bases, and 13 bases separated the two germline ends.

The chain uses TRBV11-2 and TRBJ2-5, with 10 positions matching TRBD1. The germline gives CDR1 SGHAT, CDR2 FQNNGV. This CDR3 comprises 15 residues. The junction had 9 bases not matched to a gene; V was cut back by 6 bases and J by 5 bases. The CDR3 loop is CASRKPGTGVETQYF. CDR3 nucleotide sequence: TGTGCCAGCAGGAAGCCCGGGACAGGGGTTGAGACCCAGTACTTC.

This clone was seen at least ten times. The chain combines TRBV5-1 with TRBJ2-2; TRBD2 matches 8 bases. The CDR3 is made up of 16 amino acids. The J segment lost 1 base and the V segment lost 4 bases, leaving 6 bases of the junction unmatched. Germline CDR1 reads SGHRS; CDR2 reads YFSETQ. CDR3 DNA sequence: TGCGCCAGCAGCCCACACACTAGCGGGAACACCGGGGAGCTGTTTTTT. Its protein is CASSPHTSGNTGELFF.

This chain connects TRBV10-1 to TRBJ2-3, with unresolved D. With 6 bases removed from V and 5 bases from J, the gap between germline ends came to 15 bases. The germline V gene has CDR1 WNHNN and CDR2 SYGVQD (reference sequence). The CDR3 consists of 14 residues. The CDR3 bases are TGCGCCAGCAGGTTGCGGCCTCATAAAGATACGCAGTATTTT. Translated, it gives CASRLRPHKDTQYF.

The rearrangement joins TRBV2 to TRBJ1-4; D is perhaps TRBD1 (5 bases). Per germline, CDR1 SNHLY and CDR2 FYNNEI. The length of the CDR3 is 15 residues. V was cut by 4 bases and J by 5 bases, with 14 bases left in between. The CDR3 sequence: CASSAWGARNEKLFF. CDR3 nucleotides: TGTGCCAGCAGTGCCTGGGGCGCCCGGAATGAAAAACTGTTTTTT.

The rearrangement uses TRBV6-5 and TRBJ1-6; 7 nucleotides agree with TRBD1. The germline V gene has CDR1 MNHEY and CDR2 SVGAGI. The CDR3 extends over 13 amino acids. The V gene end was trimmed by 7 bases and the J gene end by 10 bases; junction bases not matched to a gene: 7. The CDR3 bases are TGTGCCAGCATCGACAGGGAGTGGTCACCCCTCCACTTT. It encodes CASIDREWSPLHF.

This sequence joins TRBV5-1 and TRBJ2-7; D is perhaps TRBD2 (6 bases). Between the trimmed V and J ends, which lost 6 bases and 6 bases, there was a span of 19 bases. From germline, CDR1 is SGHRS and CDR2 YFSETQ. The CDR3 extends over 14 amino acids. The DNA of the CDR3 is TGCGCCAGCAACCCCCCGGGAGCCCCGGGCGAGCAGTACTTC. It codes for CASNPPGAPGEQYF.

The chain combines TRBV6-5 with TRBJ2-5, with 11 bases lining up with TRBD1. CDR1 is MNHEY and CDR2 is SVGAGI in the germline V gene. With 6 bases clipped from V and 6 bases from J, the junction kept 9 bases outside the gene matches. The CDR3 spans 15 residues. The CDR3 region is CASSLGTGGMKTQYF. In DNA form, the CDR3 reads TGTGCCAGCAGCCTTGGGACAGGGGGTATGAAGACCCAGTACTTC.